The rows below give T cell receptor beta chains drawn from one sample of a study of immune cell composition in non-small cell lung cancer. The assay was immunoSEQ multiplex PCR, and TCRdb's table has in-frame clones only and misses some. Of roughly 3,000 clones in the sample, about 84% are singletons; the top ten hold 20% to 25%. The sample comprised lung tumor tissue. These receptors all stem from a human donor with non-small cell lung cancer. CDR3s include the opening cysteine and the closing phenylalanine or tryptophan. D genes are given only for firm matches. Not all rows give a size; the values are once, few, many and, for expanded clones, a class.

j_gene,abundance,d_gene,v_gene,CDR3nt,CDR3aa
TRBJ2-2,once,NA,TRBV19,TGTGCCAGTAGTATCCGGGACAATTCCGGGGAGCTGTTTTTT,CASSIRDNSGELFF
TRBJ1-5,NA,TRBD1,TRBV19,TGTGCCAGTACAACAGGGGTACAGCCCCAGCATTTT,CASTTGVQPQHF
TRBJ1-3,NA,NA,TRBV5-1,TGCGCCAGCAGCTTGGACAGGGTCGGAAACACCATATATTTT,CASSLDRVGNTIYF
TRBJ2-1,NA,TRBD2,TRBV11-3,TGTGCCAGCAGCGGAGGGACTAGCGGGTACAATGAGCAGTTCTTC,CASSGGTSGYNEQFF
TRBJ2-3,NA,TRBD2,TRBV9,TGTGCCAGCAGCCCAAGACTAGCGGGGGAAGGTACGCAGTATTTT,CASSPRLAGEGTQYF
TRBJ1-2,NA,NA,TRBV19,TGTGCCAGTAGTACGTTCTCAGGGAACTATGGCTACACCTTC,CASSTFSGNYGYTF
TRBJ1-2,NA,TRBD1,TRBV6-5,TGTGCCACCCTCGGGCAGGGGGCGCGTGGCTACACCTTC,CATLGQGARGYTF
TRBJ2-1,NA,NA,TRBV6-7,TGTGCCAGCAGTTTAGTGGGGGCTCCCTACAATGAGCAGTTCTTC,CASSLVGAPYNEQFF
TRBJ1-2,NA,TRBD1,TRBV14,TGTGCCAGCAGCCGATTAGGGACAGCAATCTATGGCTACACCTTC,CASSRLGTAIYGYTF
TRBJ1-5,few,NA,TRBV5-8,TGTGCCAGCAGCTTGGGAGTCTTGGAGGATCAGCCCCAGCATTTT,CASSLGVLEDQPQHF
TRBJ1-1,NA,NA,TRBV6-5,TGTGCCAGCAGTTATACGGGGGGGAACACTGAAGCTTTCTTT,CASSYTGGNTEAFF
TRBJ2-7,NA,NA,TRBV11-3,TGTGCCAGCAGCTTACAGGGTTCCCCCGACGAGCAGTACTTC,CASSLQGSPDEQYF
TRBJ1-1,NA,NA,TRBV11-2,TGTGCCAGCAGCTTAGTAGGGAGGAACACTGAAGCTTTCTTT,CASSLVGRNTEAFF
TRBJ2-1,NA,NA,TRBV7-2,TGTGCCAGCAGCTGGGCCGGGGGTGAGCAGTTCTTC,CASSWAGGEQFF
TRBJ2-2,NA,NA,TRBV27,TGTGCCAGCAGTTTGGGGCCGGCTTACGGGGAGCTGTTTTTT,CASSLGPAYGELFF
TRBJ2-5,NA,NA,TRBV18,TGTGCCAGCTCACCAGGCCAGGGTAAAGGGGAGACCCAGTACTTC,CASSPGQGKGETQYF
TRBJ1-4,NA,NA,TRBV19,TGTGCCAGTAGTTTAACAGGAGGGTCTAATGAAAAACTGTTTTTT,CASSLTGGSNEKLFF
TRBJ1-5,NA,NA,TRBV14,TGTGCCAGCAGCCCCGGCACAGGGTTCGGTCAGCCCCAGCATTTT,CASSPGTGFGQPQHF
TRBJ1-2,NA,NA,TRBV10-3,TGTGCCATCAGTGAGCCAGGGGTGGTCTATGGCTACACCTTC,CAISEPGVVYGYTF
TRBJ2-2,few,NA,TRBV9,TGTGCCAGCAGCTCGAGAGGACTGATGAACACCGGGGAGCTGTTTTTT,CASSSRGLMNTGELFF
TRBJ2-3,NA,TRBD2,TRBV19,TGTGCCAGTAGTATAGATTGGACTAGCGGATACACAGATACGCAGTATTTT,CASSIDWTSGYTDTQYF
TRBJ2-3,NA,NA,TRBV5-6,TGTGCCAGCAGCTTGCCAGAACCTGGGCCTGGGACGCAGTATTTT,CASSLPEPGPGTQYF
TRBJ1-6,NA,TRBD1,TRBV4-3,TGCGCCAGCAGCCAGGTCCCAGGACAGGGGAGTTCACCCCTCCACTTT,CASSQVPGQGSSPLHF
TRBJ1-5,NA,NA,TRBV12-5,TGTGCTAGTGGTTTGGAATATAATCAGCCCCAGCATTTT,CASGLEYNQPQHF
TRBJ1-5,NA,NA,TRBV10-3,TGTGCCATCAGTGCAGACACCAATGGTCAGCCCCAGCATTTT,CAISADTNGQPQHF
TRBJ1-2,NA,TRBD1,TRBV6-1,TGTGCCAGCAATTTCGACAGGGTCGGGAACTATGGCTACACCTTC,CASNFDRVGNYGYTF
TRBJ2-4,once,TRBD1,TRBV16,TGTGCCAGCAGCCAATTGGACAGGACAAGGGACATTCAGTACTTC,CASSQLDRTRDIQYF
TRBJ1-2,NA,TRBD1,TRBV7-6,TGTGCCAGCAGCCCGGGACAGTCATATGGCTACACCTTC,CASSPGQSYGYTF
TRBJ2-1,NA,TRBD1,TRBV29-1,TGCAGCGTGGGGACAGGGTCTTACAATGAGCAGTTCTTC,CSVGTGSYNEQFF
TRBJ1-1,once,TRBD1,TRBV9,TGTGCCAGCAGCGCGTTTCGCACAGGGGGTTCTGATGAAGCTTTCTTT,CASSAFRTGGSDEAFF
TRBJ2-3,once,TRBD2,TRBV7-6,TGTGCCAGCAGCTTAGTCAAGTCAGGAGCGGGGGAGGTAGATACGCAGTATTTT,CASSLVKSGAGEVDTQYF